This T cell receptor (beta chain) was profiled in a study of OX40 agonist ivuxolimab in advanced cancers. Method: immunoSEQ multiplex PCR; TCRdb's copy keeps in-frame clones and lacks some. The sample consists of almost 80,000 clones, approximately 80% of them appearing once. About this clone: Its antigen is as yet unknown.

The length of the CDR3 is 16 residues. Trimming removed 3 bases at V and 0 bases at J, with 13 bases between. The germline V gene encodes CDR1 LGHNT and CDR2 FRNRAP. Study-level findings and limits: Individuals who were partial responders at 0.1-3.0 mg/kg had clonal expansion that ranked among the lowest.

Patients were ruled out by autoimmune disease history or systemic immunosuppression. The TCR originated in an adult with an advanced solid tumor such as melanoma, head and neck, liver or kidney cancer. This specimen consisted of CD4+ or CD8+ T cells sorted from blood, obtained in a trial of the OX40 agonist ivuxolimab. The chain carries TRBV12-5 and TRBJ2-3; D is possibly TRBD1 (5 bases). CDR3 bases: TGTGCTAGTGGTTTAAATCAGGGTCGTAGCACAGATACGCAGTATTTT. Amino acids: CASGLNQGRSTDTQYF.